The 26 T cell receptor beta chains below were found in one sample sequenced in a study of technical replicates of blood from a handful of donors. Assay used: immunoSEQ multiplex PCR; TCRdb lists only in-frame clones, some missing. The sample yields about 56,000 clones, about 93% seen once. Sequencing was carried out using PBMCs. Receptor source: a human donor in good health. Some clones in this sample may be carry-over from other donors' samples.

The chain carries TRBV18 and TRBJ2-3; 7 bases agree with TRBD2. This CDR3 has 15 amino acids. Germline CDR1 and CDR2: KGHSH and LQKENI. With V trimmed by 6 bases and J by 4 bases, 10 bases remained unmatched. The DNA for the CDR3 is TGTGCCAGCTCCCTCACCGGGGGGAGCTCAGATACGCAGTATTTT. Its protein is CASSLTGGSSDTQYF.

The rearrangement links TRBV5-1 to TRBJ2-2; 10 bases agree with TRBD1. CDR1 is SGHRS, CDR2 YFSETQ, per germline. V was pared by 5 bases and J by 1 base, with 8 bases of the junction left unmatched. The CDR3 consists of 17 residues. The DNA of the CDR3 is TGCGCCAGCAGTTACAAAAGGACAGGGGGGAACACCGGGGAGCTGTTTTTT. It codes for CASSYKRTGGNTGELFF. Using reference TRBV5-1 and TRBJ2-2 for the parts outside the CDR3, the full variable domain is KAGVTQTPRYLIKTRGQQVTLSCSPISGHRSVSWYQQTPGQGLQFLFEYFSETQRNKGNFPGRFSGRQFSNSRSEMNVSTLELGDSALYLCASSYKRTGGNTGELFFGEGSRLTVL.

This rearrangement joins TRBV30 to TRBJ2-5, with 9 bases lining up with TRBD1. Germline V CDR1 and CDR2: GTSNPN, SVGIG (reference sequence). The CDR3 extends over 15 amino acids. Trimming took 3 bases from V and 5 from J; bases not matched to a gene: 10. The CDR3 loop is CAWSLGTGRIETQYF. DNA for the CDR3: TGTGCCTGGAGCCTCGGGACAGGGAGGATTGAGACCCAGTACTTC.

V gene TRBV30 combines with J gene TRBJ2-7, with D possibly matching TRBD2 (5 bases). V was clipped by 5 bases and J by 0 bases, with 14 bases between them. Germline CDR1 and CDR2: GTSNPN and SVGIG (reference sequence). There are 14 residues in the CDR3. CDR3 in amino acids: CAWGRGGGSYEQYF. CDR3 DNA: TGTGCCTGGGGAAGAGGCGGAGGCTCCTACGAGCAGTACTTC.

The chain links TRBV20-1 to TRBJ2-7; D may be TRBD2 (5 bases). The V end was cut by 5 bases, the J end by 10 bases, with 15 bases between. Germline assignment: CDR1 DFQATT and CDR2 SNEGSKA (reference sequence). The CDR3 sequence is 11 residues long. The CDR3 is CSAQTGNGQYF. The CDR3 DNA reads TGCAGTGCTCAGACCGGGAACGGACAGTACTTC.

The chain couples TRBV5-1 to TRBJ2-5; D gene ambiguous. Trimming removed 1 base from V and 2 bases from J, with 9 bases in between. Looked up from germline, CDR1 is SGHRS and CDR2 is YFSETQ. The CDR3 spans 14 residues. The CDR3 DNA is TGCGCCAGCAGCTTGTTGGTCAGTCAAGAGACCCAGTACTTC. It encodes CASSLLVSQETQYF.

The chain couples TRBV5-1 to TRBJ2-3; 11 nucleotides match TRBD2. Germline-derived CDR1 and CDR2 are SGHRS and YFSETQ. CDR3 length: 17 amino acids. The V gene end was trimmed by 4 bases and the J gene end by 0 bases; junction bases not matched to a gene: 7. This chain's CDR3 is CASSGGTSGVSTDTQYF. In nucleotides, the CDR3 is TGCGCCAGCAGCGGAGGGACTAGCGGAGTTAGCACAGATACGCAGTATTTT. The full variable domain, completed using reference TRBV5-1 and TRBJ2-3, is KAGVTQTPRYLIKTRGQQVTLSCSPISGHRSVSWYQQTPGQGLQFLFEYFSETQRNKGNFPGRFSGRQFSNSRSEMNVSTLELGDSALYLCASSGGTSGVSTDTQYFGPGTRLTVL.

This sequence joins TRBV18 and TRBJ2-3; D call uncertain. CDR3 length: 12 amino acids. Trimming removed 5 bases at V and 3 bases at J, with 6 bases between. Germline V gene lookup returns CDR1 KGHSH and CDR2 LQKENI. The CDR3 bases are TGTGCCAGCTCAGCAACTACAGATACGCAGTATTTT. This gives the protein CASSATTDTQYF. Full variable domain (rest looked up from reference TRBV18 and TRBJ2-3): NAGVMQNPRHLVRRRGQEARLRCSPMKGHSHVYWYRQLPEEGLKFMVYLQKENIIDESGMPKERFSAEFPKEGPSILRIQQVVRGDSAAYFCASSATTDTQYFGPGTRLTVL.

V is TRBV2 and J is TRBJ2-7; 8 nucleotides line up with TRBD2. J was trimmed by 2 bases and V by 6 bases; bases with no gene match: 9. This CDR3 is built from 15 residues. Per germline, CDR1 SNHLY and CDR2 FYNNEI. CDR3 sequence reads: CASRAGLVPPYEQYF. CDR3 in DNA: TGTGCCAGCAGGGCGGGACTAGTCCCTCCCTACGAGCAGTACTTC.

The V call is TRBV29-1, the J call TRBJ2-7; TRBD2 aligns across 11 bases. Per germline, CDR1 SQVTM and CDR2 ANQGSEA. Unmatched junction bases numbered 5, after V lost 6 bases and J lost 4 bases. The CDR3 totals 13 residues. The CDR3 is CSVIAGGPYEQYF. CDR3 DNA: TGCAGCGTCATAGCGGGAGGGCCGTACGAGCAGTACTTC.

V gene TRBV5-1 combines with J gene TRBJ1-2, with D possibly matching TRBD1 (6 bases). Germline V gene data show CDR1 as SGHRS and CDR2 as YFSETQ. CDR3 length: 14 residues. V lost 2 bases, J lost 7 bases, and 15 bases lay in between. The CDR3 is CASSLETGVRGYTF. CDR3 DNA sequence: TGCGCCAGCAGCTTAGAGACAGGAGTTCGTGGCTACACCTTC.

This chain uses TRBV6-5 with TRBJ1-1; D ambiguous. V lost 2 bases to trimming and J lost 5 bases, with 15 bases between them. CDR1 MNHEY and CDR2 SVGAGI come from the germline V gene. The CDR3 totals 15 residues. As DNA, the CDR3 is TGTGCCAGCAGTTACCAGCCGGGCGCGGGAACTGAAGCTTTCTTT. It specifies CASSYQPGAGTEAFF.

The chain uses TRBV7-2 and TRBJ2-1; 14 bases map to TRBD2. The germline gives CDR1 SGHTA, CDR2 FQGNSA. Trimming cost V 0 bases and J 8 bases; bases outside gene matches: 6. The length of the CDR3 is 17 residues. This CDR3 reads CASSLASGTSGSHEQFF. In DNA, the CDR3 is TGTGCCAGCAGCTTAGCTTCCGGGACTAGCGGGAGCCATGAGCAGTTCTTC.

The gene calls are TRBV5-6 and TRBJ2-2; maybe TRBD1 (5 bases). V lost 0 bases and J lost 1, with 7 bases in between. The CDR3 covers 15 residues. Germline assignment: CDR1 SGHDT and CDR2 YYEEEE. The CDR3 DNA sequence: TGTGCCAGCAGCTTGGGACAGCTGAACACCGGGGAGCTGTTTTTT. Amino acid sequence: CASSLGQLNTGELFF.

This clone was recorded only once. This rearrangement joins TRBV7-9 to TRBJ1-1; D call uncertain. CDR3 size: 12 residues. Trimming shortened V by 4 bases and J by 12 bases, and 15 bases separated the two germline ends. Per the germline V gene, CDR1 is SEHNR and CDR2 is FQNEAQ (reference sequence). This CDR3 reads CASSSEAPGTFF. For the CDR3, the DNA is TGTGCCAGCAGCTCCGAGGCCCCCGGGACTTTCTTT.

The gene calls are TRBV5-8 and TRBJ2-5; D might be TRBD1 (6 bases). V was cut by 0 bases and J by 5 bases, with 11 bases left in between. Germline V CDR1 and CDR2: SGHTS, YDEGEE. CDR3 size: 14 residues. The CDR3 region is CASSLEWGLETQYF. The CDR3 nucleotides read TGTGCCAGCAGCTTGGAATGGGGGCTGGAGACCCAGTACTTC.

V gene TRBV5-6 combines with J gene TRBJ2-7; 11 bases are shared with TRBD1. Germline loops: CDR1 SGHDT, CDR2 YYEEEE. CDR3 length: 15 residues. J was trimmed by 4 bases and V by 0 bases; bases with no gene match: 3. CDR3 protein: CASSLGDRGTYEQYF. CDR3 sequence (DNA): TGTGCCAGCAGCTTGGGGGACAGGGGGACGTACGAGCAGTACTTC. Combining the CDR3 with reference TRBV5-6 and TRBJ2-7 gives the whole variable domain DAGVTQSPTHLIKTRGQQVTLRCSPKSGHDTVSWYQQALGQGPQFIFQYYEEEERQRGNFPDRFSGHQFPNYSSELNVNALLLGDSALYLCASSLGDRGTYEQYFGPGTRLTVT.

The chain is built from TRBV6-1 and TRBJ1-2; D remains unclear. The CDR3 length is 12 residues. In germline, CDR1 is MNHNS, CDR2 SASEGT. Trimming took off 5 bases at V and 7 bases at J, with 11 bases between the two ends. CDR3 sequence reads: CASSTSPSGYTF. The DNA of the CDR3 is TGTGCCAGCAGTACCTCGCCTAGTGGCTACACCTTC.

About this clone itself: The DNA is left out, because the CDR3 cannot be placed on it with certainty; the CDR3 is given as TCRdb lists it. This chain uses TRBV6-5 with TRBJ1-2; the table assigns TRBD1, which was not confirmed against the DNA. Germline CDR1 is MNHEY and CDR2 is SVGAGI. 15 amino acids form the CDR3, both terminal residues included. Here the CDR3 reads CASSSTGTGVATGTF.

The rearrangement uses TRBV7-2 and TRBJ1-1; perhaps TRBD1 as D (5 bases). Germline CDR1 and CDR2: SGHTA and FQGNSA. This CDR3 contains 13 residues. V shed 5 bases and J shed 7 bases, with 14 bases lying between them. This CDR3 reads CASSQGQGGEAFF. The DNA for the CDR3 is TGTGCCAGCAGCCAAGGGCAGGGCGGTGAAGCTTTCTTT.

This chain uses TRBV7-2 with TRBJ2-1; possibly TRBD2 for D (6 bases). V lost 5 bases, J lost 6 bases, and 17 bases lay in between. Germline values: CDR1 SGHTA, CDR2 FQGNSA. The CDR3 sequence is 15 residues long. The CDR3 nucleotides are TGTGCCAGCAGCCCGACTAGAGCCGTCGGCAATGAGCAGTTCTTC. Amino acid sequence: CASSPTRAVGNEQFF.

V usage is TRBV4-3 and J usage is TRBJ1-2; D unresolved. V was cut by 0 bases and J by 4 bases, with 9 bases left in between. Germline loops: CDR1 LGHNA, CDR2 YSLEER. The CDR3 has 14 residues. CDR3: CASSQDPGFYGYTF. The CDR3 DNA is TGCGCCAGCAGCCAAGATCCGGGGTTCTATGGCTACACCTTC.

The J gene is TRBJ2-3, the V gene TRBV7-2; 10 bases are a match to TRBD2. Germline values: CDR1 SGHTA, CDR2 FQGNSA. J gave up 2 bases and V 4 bases, and 12 bases lay outside the gene matches. The CDR3 totals 18 residues. The CDR3 sequence: CASSSKTSGLGATDTQYF. CDR3 DNA sequence: TGTGCCAGCAGCTCCAAGACTAGCGGGCTGGGGGCCACAGATACGCAGTATTTT.

The chain combines TRBV7-9 with TRBJ1-4; D is uncertain. Germline V CDR1 and CDR2: SEHNR, FQNEAQ (reference sequence). This CDR3 has 15 amino acids. V shed 5 bases and J shed 5 bases, with 15 bases lying between them. This CDR3 is CASSPTREWNEKLFF. The CDR3 DNA sequence: TGTGCCAGCAGCCCGACGAGGGAGTGGAATGAAAAACTGTTTTTT.

The chain combines TRBV19 with TRBJ2-7, with D unclear. The V and J ends lost 7 bases and 12 bases respectively, with 19 bases between them. The CDR3 totals 12 residues. From germline, CDR1 is LNHDA and CDR2 SQIVND (reference sequence). The CDR3 DNA is TGTGCCAGTACCTGGCAGCGAATTGCTCCGTACTTC. This codes for CASTWQRIAPYF. The full variable domain, completed using reference TRBV19 and TRBJ2-7, is DGGITQSPKYLFRKEGQNVTLSCEQNLNHDAMYWYRQDPGQGLRLIYYSQIVNDFQKGDIAEGYSVSREKKESFPLTVTSAQKNPTAFYLCASTWQRIAPYFGPGTRLTVT.

The chain is built from TRBV4-1 and TRBJ1-5, with TRBD1 identical over 9 bases. This CDR3 has 19 amino acids. V dropped 3 bases and J dropped 3; count of bases not matched to a gene: 15. Germline V lookup: CDR1 MGHRA, CDR2 YSYEKL. The CDR3 DNA sequence: TGCGCCAGCAGCCACACCTTCAAGAGAGGACAGGGGATCAATCAGCCCCAGCATTTT. This sequence encodes CASSHTFKRGQGINQPQHF.